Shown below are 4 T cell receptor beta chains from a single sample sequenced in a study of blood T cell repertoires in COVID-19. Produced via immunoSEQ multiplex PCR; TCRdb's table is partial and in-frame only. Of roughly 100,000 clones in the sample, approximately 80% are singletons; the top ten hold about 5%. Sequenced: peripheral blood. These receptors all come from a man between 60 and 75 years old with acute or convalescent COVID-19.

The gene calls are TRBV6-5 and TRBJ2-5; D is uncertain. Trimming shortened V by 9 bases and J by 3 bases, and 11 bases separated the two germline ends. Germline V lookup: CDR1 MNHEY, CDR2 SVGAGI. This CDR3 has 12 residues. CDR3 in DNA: TGTGCCAGAACAGAACCTGAAGAGACCCAGTACTTC. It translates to CARTEPEETQYF.

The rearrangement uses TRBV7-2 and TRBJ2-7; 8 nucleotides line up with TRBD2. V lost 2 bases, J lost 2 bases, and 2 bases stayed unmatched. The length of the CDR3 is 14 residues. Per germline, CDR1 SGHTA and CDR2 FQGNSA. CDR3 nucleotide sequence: TGTGCCAGCAGCTTACAAGCGGGGGCCTACGAGCAGTACTTC. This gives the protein CASSLQAGAYEQYF.

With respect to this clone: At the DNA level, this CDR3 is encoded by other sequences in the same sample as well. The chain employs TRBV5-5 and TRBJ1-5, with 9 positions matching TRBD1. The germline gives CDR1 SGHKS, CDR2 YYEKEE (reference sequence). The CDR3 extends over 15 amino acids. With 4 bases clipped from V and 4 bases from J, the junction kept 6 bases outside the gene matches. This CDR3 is CASSPTGQGNQPQHF. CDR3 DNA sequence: TGTGCCAGCAGCCCAACGGGACAGGGTAATCAGCCCCAGCATTTT. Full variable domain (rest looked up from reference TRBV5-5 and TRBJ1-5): DAGVTQSPTHLIKTRGQQVTLRCSPISGHKSVSWYQQVLGQGPQFIFQYYEKEERGRGNFPDRFSARQFPNYSSELNVNALLLGDSALYLCASSPTGQGNQPQHFGDGTRLSIL.

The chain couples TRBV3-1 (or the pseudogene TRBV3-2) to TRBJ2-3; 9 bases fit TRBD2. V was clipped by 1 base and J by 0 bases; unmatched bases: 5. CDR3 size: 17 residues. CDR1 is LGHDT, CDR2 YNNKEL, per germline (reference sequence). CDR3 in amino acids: CASSQVPSGVSTDTQYF. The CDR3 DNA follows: TGTGCCAGCAGCCAAGTTCCTAGCGGGGTCAGCACAGATACGCAGTATTTT.